The entry that follows covers one TCR beta chain sequence. Its specific antigen is unknown. No base qualities exist here, and no much larger clone lies one base off it. Library method: the immunoSEQ multiplex PCR assay. DNA from the cultured and isolated CD4+ T cells underwent TCR beta CDR3 sequencing. The study's processing was this. Non-productive TCR sequences were removed and reads were trimmed to the CDR3 region, keeping CDR3s of at least 7 amino acids. The MANAFEST web app was used to identify antigen-specific clonotypes by comparing expansion in peptide wells with expansion in reference cultures. To be called positive, a clone needed expansion at FDR<0.05 compared with the reference and with all other wells, an odds ratio greater than 5, and a frequency greater than 0.1% in two replicate wells. Clonotypes significantly expanded in SARS-CoV-2 spike wells and in at least one common cold coronavirus spike condition were defined as cross-reactive. CDR3 similarity was assessed by Levenshtein distance with the stringdist R package, and unrooted trees were built with ape in R 3.6.1. The immuneACCESS repertoire file appears here via TCRdb, limited to in-frame rearrangements. These files lack a portion of the clones; in checked studies, under half of the deficit traces to unresolved V genes, and the cause of the others is not known. Clone size and the V and J calls come from that table; the DNA yielded D and trimming. Across this sample there are about 27,000 clones, with roughly 68% seen only once. Roughly 22% of the sample is in the top ten clones.

The ViraFEST assay stimulated PBMC with viral peptide pools and then used TCR sequencing to identify antigen-specific CD4+ T cell clonotypes by expansion. After more than 9 days of culture, CD4+ T cells were isolated with the EasySep CD4+ T cell isolation kit. Negative nucleocapsid antibody results before and after vaccination confirmed that the healthy vaccine recipients had no prior SARS-CoV-2 infection. Each well held over 1.5 million PBMC cultured in IMDM containing roughly 5% human AB serum, roughly 9.9 IU/ml IL-2 and gentamicin, along with roughly 10 ug/ml peptides. On days 3 and 7, half of the culture medium was replaced with fresh IL-2-containing medium. Unless otherwise noted, each peptide stimulation condition was cultured in triplicate wells. PBMC were separated from whole blood using Ficoll-Paque Plus gradient centrifugation and were then either cryopreserved at -140C or used fresh. The spike proteins of SARS-CoV-2 and of the common cold coronaviruses HCoV-NL63, HCoV-OC43 and HCoV-229E were spanned by overlapping peptide pools. The QIAamp micro DNA kit was used to extract genomic DNA from the cultured CD4+ T cells.

This entry belongs to a study of vaccination effects on CD4 cells after COVID-19 (dated by TCRdb to the early 2020s). A note on the overall study: Two doses of either the BNT162b2 or the mRNA-1273 mRNA SARS-CoV-2 vaccine were administered to participants. The Oncomine TCR Beta short-read assay on an Illumina iSeq 100 was used to sequence cultures from other donors in the study. The full study included roughly 11 COVID-19 convalescent patients and several SARS-CoV-2-naive healthy vaccine recipients. In both COVID-19 convalescent patients and infection-naive vaccine recipients, the study compared SARS-CoV-2 spike-specific CD4+ TCR repertoires from before mRNA vaccination with those from after it. Study-wide conclusions, independent of this receptor: Marked clonal contraction was observed in both infection-induced and vaccine-induced clones at late post-vaccination timepoints, consistent with waning T cell responses. In healthy vaccine recipients, vaccine-induced clones were almost all SARS-CoV-2 mono-reactive, with only 1 of 255 being cross-reactive with common cold coronaviruses. The study was limited by a small number of convalescent patients and lacked early post-infection timepoints.

CDR1 is given as SNHLY and CDR2 as FYNNEI, both from the germline V gene. V is reduced by 3 bases and J by 1 base, leaving a spacing of 12 bases between them. From its cysteine to its phenylalanine, the CDR3 spans 16 amino acids. Kept here is only the CDR3 DNA, which spans 48 bases and is read in frame from base 1. This clonotype was sampled from a human donor who received a COVID-19 vaccine. The chain employs TRBV2 and TRBJ2-2; TRBD2 is perhaps the D gene, given 5 matching bases. This material consisted of CD4+ T cells from PBMCs cultured with HCoV-NL63 spike peptides, taken before COVID-19 vaccination. Reading the label with the study, this specimen's cell subset or site is: HCoV-NL63 spike overlapping peptide pool stimulation. Here is the DNA: TGTGCCAGCAGTGATGAGTTGGCGGGGAACACCGGGGAGCTGTTTTTT. This translates into CASSDELAGNTGELFF.